This entry describes one T cell receptor beta chain. The sample belongs to a study of blood T cell repertoires in COVID-19. On the study more broadly: COVID-19 samples collected from the United States, Italy and Spain covered acute and convalescent phases. From T cells, B-cell-depleted T cells, or PBMCs came the material, which was cDNA or gDNA.

Per the original data handling: Estimation of nucleated cell counts relied on the amplification of reference gene primers. The method was immunoSEQ multiplex PCR; TCRdb's version includes in-frame clones alone and lacks a portion of them. That table furnishes V, J and clone size, whereas the DNA furnished D and trimming. The sample lists 85,000 to 120,000 clones, approximately 80% occurring once. This CDR3 is 13 amino acids long. V lost 5 bases to trimming and J lost 2 bases, with 10 bases between them. Germline CDR1 is ENHRY and CDR2 is SYGVKD. This chain links TRBV10-3 with TRBJ2-7; D gene ambiguous. The clonotype originates from a human donor in a cohort sampled during active COVID-19. The sample taken for sequencing was peripheral blood. The CDR3 DNA sequence: TGTGCCATCAGTCAACCTCGGGCCTACGAGCAGTACTTC. It translates to CAISQPRAYEQYF.